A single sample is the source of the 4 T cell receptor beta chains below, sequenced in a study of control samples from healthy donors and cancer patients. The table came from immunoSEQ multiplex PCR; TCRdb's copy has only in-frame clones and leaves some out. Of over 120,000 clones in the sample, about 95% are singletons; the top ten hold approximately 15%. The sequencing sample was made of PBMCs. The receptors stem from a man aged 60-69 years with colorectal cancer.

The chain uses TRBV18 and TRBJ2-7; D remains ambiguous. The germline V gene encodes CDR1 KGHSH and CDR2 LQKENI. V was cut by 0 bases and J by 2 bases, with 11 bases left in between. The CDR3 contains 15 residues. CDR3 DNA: TGTGCCAGCTCACCACCGGGCCAGGCACCCTACGAGCAGTACTTC. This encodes CASSPPGQAPYEQYF. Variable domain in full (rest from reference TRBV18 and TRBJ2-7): NAGVMQNPRHLVRRRGQEARLRCSPMKGHSHVYWYRQLPEEGLKFMVYLQKENIIDESGMPKERFSAEFPKEGPSILRIQQVVRGDSAAYFCASSPPGQAPYEQYFGPGTRLTVT.

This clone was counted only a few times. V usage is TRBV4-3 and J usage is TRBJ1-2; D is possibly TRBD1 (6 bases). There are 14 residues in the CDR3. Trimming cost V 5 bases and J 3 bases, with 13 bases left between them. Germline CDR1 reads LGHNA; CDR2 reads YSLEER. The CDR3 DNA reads TGCGCCAGCAGCGAGGCAGGGGAGGACTATGGCTACACCTTC. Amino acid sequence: CASSEAGEDYGYTF.

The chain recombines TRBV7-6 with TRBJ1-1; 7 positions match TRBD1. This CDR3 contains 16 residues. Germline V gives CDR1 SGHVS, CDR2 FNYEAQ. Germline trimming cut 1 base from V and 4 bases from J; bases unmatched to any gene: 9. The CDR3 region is CASSLGLSGGGTEAFF. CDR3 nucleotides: TGTGCCAGCAGCTTAGGTCTTTCAGGGGGTGGCACTGAAGCTTTCTTT.

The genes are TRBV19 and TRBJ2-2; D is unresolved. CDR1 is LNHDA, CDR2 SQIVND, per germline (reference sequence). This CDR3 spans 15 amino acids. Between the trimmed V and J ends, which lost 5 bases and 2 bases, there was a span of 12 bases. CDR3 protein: CASSGSNLNTGELFF. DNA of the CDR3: TGTGCCAGTAGTGGTTCAAACCTCAACACCGGGGAGCTGTTTTTT.